This is a list of T cell receptor beta chains from one sample in a study of T cells in Graves' hyperthyroidism and ophthalmopathy. TCRdb ran MiXCR on the multiplex PCR reads and lists one entry per CDR3 protein. The table has around 350,000 distinct CDR3 sequences, about 18% seen once. Sequenced: blood. These receptors all come from a woman under 30 with Graves' hyperthyroidism. Each CDR3 is given with its conserved first and last residue. D genes are given only for firm matches. Size is omitted from some rows. Given values are once, few, many or a class for expanded clones.

j_call | v_call | d_call | clone_size | cdr3_nt | cdr3_aa
TRBJ1-1 | TRBV7-8 | TRBD1 | . | TGTGCCAGCAGCTTAGGACAGGGGGGCCTAAGCGAAGCTTTCTTT | CASSLGQGGLSEAFF
TRBJ1-1 | TRBV18 | TRBD1 | many | TGTGCCAGCTCGAAGGGACAGATGAACACTGAAGCTTTCTTT | CASSKGQMNTEAFF
TRBJ2-7 | TRBV28 | TRBD1 | few | TGTGCCAGCAGCCTAAGGGTACAGGGGGCCGGGTACTTC | CASSLRVQGAGYF
TRBJ1-2 | TRBV29-1 | . | many | TGCAGCGCCGTCAGAGAGCCCTATGGCTACACCTTC | CSAVREPYGYTF
TRBJ1-1 | TRBV2 | . | many | TGTGCCACCGTTAGAAACACTGAAGCTTTCTTT | CATVRNTEAFF
TRBJ2-7 | TRBV5-1 | . | many | TGCGCCAGCAGCTTGGACCCCACCGAGCAGTACTTC | CASSLDPTEQYF
TRBJ2-7 | TRBV28 | TRBD2 | many | TGTGCCAGCAGTTCCCAGGGAGGGAACCCCTACGAGCAGTACTTC | CASSSQGGNPYEQYF
TRBJ1-1 | TRBV6-1 | TRBD1 | many | TGTGCCAGCAGCATTGACAGGGGAAAGACTGAAGCTTTCTTT | CASSIDRGKTEAFF
TRBJ1-2 | TRBV12-3/TRBV12-4 | . | many | TGTGCCAGCAGAGCCGGGACGGGCCTTACTTATGGCTACACCTTC | CASRAGTGLTYGYTF
TRBJ2-5 | TRBV10-3 | . | many | TGTGCCATCAGTGAGTCGCGGGGCAGGGAAGATAAAGAGACCCAGTACTTC | CAISESRGREDKETQYF
TRBJ1-3 | TRBV15 | . | many | TGTGCCACCAGCAGACCTCTTGGACATCCCTCTGGAAACACCATATATTTT | CATSRPLGHPSGNTIYF
TRBJ2-5 | TRBV5-1 | . | many | TGCGCCAGCAGCTTGGAAGGGGAAGAGACCCAGTACTTC | CASSLEGEETQYF
TRBJ2-3 | TRBV6-1 | . | many | TGTGCCAGCAGTGAAACCCGGGGCTCCACAGATACGCAGTATTTT | CASSETRGSTDTQYF
TRBJ2-2 | TRBV24-1 | . | many | TGTGCCACCAGTGATTTAAACGGGGAGCTGTTTTTT | CATSDLNGELFF
TRBJ2-7 | TRBV28 | TRBD2 | many | TGTGCCAGCAGTTCCTTAGCGGGGGTGAGCGAGCAGTACTTC | CASSSLAGVSEQYF
TRBJ2-7 | TRBV14 | . | . | TGTGCCAGCAGCCCCTTAGGGTTCGGGGACTCCTACGAGCAGTACTTC | CASSPLGFGDSYEQYF
TRBJ2-6 | TRBV9 | . | many | TGTGCCAGCAGCGTAGCGGGGTCTGGGGCCAACGTCCTGACTTTC | CASSVAGSGANVLTF
TRBJ2-7 | TRBV6-1 | TRBD1 | many | TGTGCCAGCAGAAACCGGGACAGGGTGTCGTACGAGCAGTACTTC | CASRNRDRVSYEQYF
TRBJ1-1 | TRBV30 | . | many | TGTGCCTGGAGTCGGGGATCTGAAGCTTTCTTT | CAWSRGSEAFF
TRBJ1-1 | TRBV24-1 | . | many | TGTGCCACCAGTGATTTTGCAGGGGAAGCTTTCTTT | CATSDFAGEAFF
TRBJ1-1 | TRBV6-1 | TRBD1 | . | TGTGCCAGCAGTCAATCCACAGGGGTTGAAGCTTTCTTT | CASSQSTGVEAFF
TRBJ2-7 | TRBV20-1 | TRBD2 | many | TGCAGTGCCCCTAGCGGGGGAGTTAGCTCCTACGAGCAGTACTTC | CSAPSGGVSSYEQYF
TRBJ2-5 | TRBV5-1 | . | once | TGCGCCAGCAACCAAGCGGAGACCCAGTACTTC | CASNQAETQYF
TRBJ2-7 | TRBV5-1 | . | many | TGCGCCAGCAGCTGGGGACCGACAGACTCCTACGAGCAGTACTTC | CASSWGPTDSYEQYF
TRBJ2-2 | TRBV29-1 | TRBD2 | many | TGCAGCGTCCGCGGGGTAGCGGGGGCCCCCACCGGGGAGCTGTTTTTT | CSVRGVAGAPTGELFF
TRBJ2-7 | TRBV12-3/TRBV12-4 | . | many | TGTGCCAGCAGTTTAGGGCACTCCTACGAGCAGTACTTC | CASSLGHSYEQYF
TRBJ2-7 | TRBV4-1 | . | many | TGCGCCAGCAGCCAAGACGGCAGCCTCTACGAGCAGTACTTC | CASSQDGSLYEQYF
TRBJ2-4 | TRBV20-1 | TRBD2 | many | TGCAGTGCCCCCCGGCGGGAGATGAACATTCAGTACTTC | CSAPRREMNIQYF
TRBJ1-1 | TRBV24-1 | . | . | TGTGCCACCAGCGCCTCGTTACGTGGGGCTTTCTTT | CATSASLRGAFF
TRBJ2-2 | TRBV20-1 | TRBD1 | many | TGCAGTGCTAGAGGGACCGGGACAGGGCGATGGAACACCGGGGAGCTGTTTTTT | CSARGTGTGRWNTGELFF
TRBJ2-2 | TRBV6-1 | . | many | TGTGCCAGCAGTGAAGCTTTTCTTGGTTCCGGGGAGCTGTTTTTT | CASSEAFLGSGELFF
TRBJ2-1 | TRBV15 | . | many | TGTGCCACCAGCATTAACCAGGGACCCTACAATGAGCAGTTCTTC | CATSINQGPYNEQFF
TRBJ1-2 | TRBV15 | . | many | TGTGCCACCAGCAGAGCCGACAGTCGAGCTTATGGCTACACCTTC | CATSRADSRAYGYTF
TRBJ2-2 | TRBV7-2 | . | many | TGTGCCAGCAGCTTATCGCCAACGGCCGGGGAGCTGTTTTTT | CASSLSPTAGELFF
TRBJ1-2 | TRBV28 | . | many | TGTGCCAGCAGTCCGCGGGCCTCCCGGGGTGGCTACACCTTC | CASSPRASRGGYTF
TRBJ2-5 | TRBV28 | . | many | TGTGCCAGCAGTTTAACAGGGCAAGGCGAGACCCAGTACTTC | CASSLTGQGETQYF
TRBJ2-7 | TRBV10-3 | . | many | TGTGCCGTAACAGGGTTAGGTTCCTACGAGCAGTACTTC | CAVTGLGSYEQYF
TRBJ2-7 | TRBV10-3 | TRBD1 | many | TGTGCCATCAGTGAGTTTTTGTTGGGACAGGGGGTAGAAGAGCAGTACTTC | CAISEFLLGQGVEEQYF
TRBJ2-5 | TRBV18 | . | many | TGTGCCAGCTCACCACCAAATGGCCGGGGAGAGACCCAGTACTTC | CASSPPNGRGETQYF
TRBJ2-7 | TRBV24-1 | . | many | TGTGCCACCCCCCGCCCAGGGGCTTTGTACGAGCAGTACTTC | CATPRPGALYEQYF
TRBJ2-7 | TRBV18 | . | . | TGTGCCAGCTCCGGAGGGACACTCTGGGACGAGCAGTACTTC | CASSGGTLWDEQYF
TRBJ1-1 | TRBV29-1 | . | many | TGCAGCGTTGAAGATTATTGGACTGAAGCTTTCTTT | CSVEDYWTEAFF
TRBJ1-3 | TRBV7-2 | TRBD1 | few | TGTGCCAGCAGCTTACGGACAGGGGATGGAAACACCATATATTTT | CASSLRTGDGNTIYF
TRBJ1-1 | TRBV20-1 | . | many | TGCAGTGCTAGAGTACACCTGAACACTGAAGCTTTCTTT | CSARVHLNTEAFF
TRBJ2-5 | TRBV6-1 | . | many | TGTGCCAGCAGTGAACGGGGGAGAGAGACCCAGTACTTC | CASSERGRETQYF
TRBJ1-5 | TRBV24-1 | . | many | TGTGCCACCGGGGGCAGGGATAGCAATCAGCCCCAGCATTTT | CATGGRDSNQPQHF
TRBJ1-1 | TRBV6-5 | . | few | TGTGCCAGCAGTTACTCGACGGGGGGGCTGAGCACTGAAGCTTTCTTT | CASSYSTGGLSTEAFF
TRBJ1-3 | TRBV5-1 | . | many | TGCGCCAGCAGCTTGACGGGGTTTAGTCGGAACACCATATATTTT | CASSLTGFSRNTIYF
TRBJ1-5 | TRBV19 | . | many | TGTGCCAGTAGTCCCTGGGACACGGGAGGCCAGCCCCAGCATTTT | CASSPWDTGGQPQHF
TRBJ1-1 | TRBV14 | . | . | TGTGCCAGCAGCCAAGATCGACTCTCGACTGAAGCTTTCTTT | CASSQDRLSTEAFF
TRBJ2-2 | TRBV5-1 | TRBD2 | few | TGCGCCAGCAGCTCTAGCCCTAGCGGGGGGGTCACGACCGGGGAGCTGTTTTTT | CASSSSPSGGVTTGELFF
TRBJ2-7 | TRBV2 | TRBD2 | many | TGTGCCAGCAGTCCGGGACTAGGGGGAGACGAGCAGTACTTC | CASSPGLGGDEQYF
TRBJ1-1 | TRBV28 | . | many | TGTGCCAGCAGGACGGCACAGGTGGGGGACACTGAAGCTTTCTTT | CASRTAQVGDTEAFF
TRBJ2-7 | TRBV2 | . | many | TGTGCCAGCAGTGGGGGGATCGAGCAGTACTTC | CASSGGIEQYF
TRBJ2-7 | TRBV19 | TRBD1 | many | TGTGCCAGTAGAGGGACAGGGGGCAACGAGCAGTACTTC | CASRGTGGNEQYF
TRBJ1-1 | TRBV9 | . | many | TGTGCCAGCAGGTGGGGCCGAGGACGTGGTTCCGCGAACACTGAAGCTTTCTTT | CASRWGRGRGSANTEAFF
TRBJ2-5 | TRBV20-1 | TRBD2 | many | TGCAGTGCTAGTAGAGGGGAGGGTCAAGAGACCCAGTACTTC | CSASRGEGQETQYF
TRBJ1-6 | TRBV6-1 | . | many | TGTGCCGCCCGTCGGGCTAATTCACCCCTCCACTTT | CAARRANSPLHF
TRBJ2-5 | TRBV10-3 | TRBD2 | few | TGTGCCATCAGTGAACTAGCGGGGGAGGCTGGAGAGACCCAGTACTTC | CAISELAGEAGETQYF